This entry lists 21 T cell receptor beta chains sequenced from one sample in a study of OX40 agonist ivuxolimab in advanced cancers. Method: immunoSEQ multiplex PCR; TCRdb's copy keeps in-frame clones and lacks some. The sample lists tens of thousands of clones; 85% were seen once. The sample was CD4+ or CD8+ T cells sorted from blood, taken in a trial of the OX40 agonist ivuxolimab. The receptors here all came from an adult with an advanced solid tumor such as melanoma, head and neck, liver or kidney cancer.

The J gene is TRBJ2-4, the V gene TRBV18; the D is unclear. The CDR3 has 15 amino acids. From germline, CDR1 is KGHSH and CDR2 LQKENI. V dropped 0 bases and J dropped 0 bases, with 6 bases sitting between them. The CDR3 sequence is CASSPPQVAKNIQYF. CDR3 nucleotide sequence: TGTGCCAGCTCACCACCTCAGGTAGCCAAAAACATTCAGTACTTC.

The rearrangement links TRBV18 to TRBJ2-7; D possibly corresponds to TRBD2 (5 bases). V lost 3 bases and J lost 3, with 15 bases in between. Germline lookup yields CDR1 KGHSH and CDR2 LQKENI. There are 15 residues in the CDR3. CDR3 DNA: TGTGCCAGCTCACCGCCGATGGCGGGCCTCTACGAGCAGTACTTC. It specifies CASSPPMAGLYEQYF.

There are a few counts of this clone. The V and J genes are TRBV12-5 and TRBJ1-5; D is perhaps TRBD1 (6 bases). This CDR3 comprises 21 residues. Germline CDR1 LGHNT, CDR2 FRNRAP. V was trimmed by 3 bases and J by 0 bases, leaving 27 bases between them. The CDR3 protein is CASGFSSPLQGFGYSNQPQHF. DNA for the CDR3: TGTGCTAGTGGTTTCTCATCCCCCTTACAGGGATTCGGTTATAGCAATCAGCCCCAGCATTTT.

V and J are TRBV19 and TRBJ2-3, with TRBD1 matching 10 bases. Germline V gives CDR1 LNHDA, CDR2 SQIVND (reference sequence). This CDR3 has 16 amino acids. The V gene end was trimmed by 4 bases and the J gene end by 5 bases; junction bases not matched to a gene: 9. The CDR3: CASSTPRQGARDTQYF. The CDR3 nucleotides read TGTGCCAGTAGTACCCCTCGACAGGGGGCAAGAGATACGCAGTATTTT.

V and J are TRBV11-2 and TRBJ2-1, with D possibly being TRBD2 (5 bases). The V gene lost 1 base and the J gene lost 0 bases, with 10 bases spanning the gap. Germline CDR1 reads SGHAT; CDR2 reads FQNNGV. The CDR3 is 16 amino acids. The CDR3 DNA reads TGTGCCAGCAGCTTAGGAGCGCGGGCCTCCTACAATGAGCAGTTCTTC. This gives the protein CASSLGARASYNEQFF. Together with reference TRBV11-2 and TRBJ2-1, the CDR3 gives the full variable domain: EAGVAQSPRYKIIEKRQSVAFWCNPISGHATLYWYQQILGQGPKLLIQFQNNGVVDDSQLPKDRFSAERLKGVDSTLKIQPAKLEDSAVYLCASSLGARASYNEQFFGPGTRLTVL.

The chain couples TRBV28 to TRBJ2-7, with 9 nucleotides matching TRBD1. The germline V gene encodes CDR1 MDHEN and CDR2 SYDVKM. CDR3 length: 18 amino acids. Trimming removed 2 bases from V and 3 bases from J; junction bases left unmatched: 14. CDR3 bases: TGTGCCAGCAGTTTAGACCGGGACAGGGTGAGCGGGCACTACGAGCAGTACTTC. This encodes CASSLDRDRVSGHYEQYF.

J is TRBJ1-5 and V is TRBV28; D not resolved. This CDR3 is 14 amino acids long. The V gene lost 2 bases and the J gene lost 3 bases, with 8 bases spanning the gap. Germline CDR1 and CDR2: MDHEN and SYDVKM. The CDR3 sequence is CASSLVGPNQPQHF. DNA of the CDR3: TGTGCCAGCAGTTTAGTTGGGCCCAATCAGCCCCAGCATTTT.

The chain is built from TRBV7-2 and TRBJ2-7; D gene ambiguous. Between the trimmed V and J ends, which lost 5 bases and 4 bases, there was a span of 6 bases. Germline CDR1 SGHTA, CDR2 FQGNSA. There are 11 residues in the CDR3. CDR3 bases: TGTGCCAGCAGCCCAGGATACGAGCAGTACTTC. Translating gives CASSPGYEQYF.

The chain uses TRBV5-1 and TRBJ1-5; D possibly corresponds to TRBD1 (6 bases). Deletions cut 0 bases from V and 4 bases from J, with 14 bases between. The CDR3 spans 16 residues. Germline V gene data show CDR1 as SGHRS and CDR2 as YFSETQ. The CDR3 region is CASSLGPGATNQPQHF. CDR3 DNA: TGCGCCAGCAGCTTGGGTCCGGGGGCGACAAATCAGCCCCAGCATTTT.

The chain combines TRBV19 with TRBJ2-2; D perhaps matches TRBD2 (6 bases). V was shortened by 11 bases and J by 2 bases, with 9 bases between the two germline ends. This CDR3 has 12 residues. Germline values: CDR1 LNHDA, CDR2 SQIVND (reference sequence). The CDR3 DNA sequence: TGTGCCGGGGGACTCAACACCGGGGAGCTGTTTTTT. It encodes CAGGLNTGELFF.

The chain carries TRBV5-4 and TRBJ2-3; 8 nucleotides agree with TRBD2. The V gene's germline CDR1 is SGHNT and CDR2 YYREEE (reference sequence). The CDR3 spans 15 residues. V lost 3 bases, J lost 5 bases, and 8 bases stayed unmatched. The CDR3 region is CASSSKRENIDTQYF. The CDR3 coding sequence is TGTGCCAGCAGCTCCAAGCGGGAGAACATAGATACGCAGTATTTT.

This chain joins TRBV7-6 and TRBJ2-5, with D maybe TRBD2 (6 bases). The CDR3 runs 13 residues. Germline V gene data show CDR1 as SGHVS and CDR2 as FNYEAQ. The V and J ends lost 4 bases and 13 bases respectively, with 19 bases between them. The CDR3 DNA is TGTGCCAGCAGCTCACACGGGACTGACGGGCGGTACTTC. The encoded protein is CASSSHGTDGRYF.

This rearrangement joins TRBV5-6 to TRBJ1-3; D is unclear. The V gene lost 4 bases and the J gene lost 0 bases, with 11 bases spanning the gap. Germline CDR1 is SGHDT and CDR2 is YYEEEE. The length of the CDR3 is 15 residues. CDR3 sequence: CASSPTRSSGNTIYF. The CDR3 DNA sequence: TGTGCCAGCAGCCCCACGAGAAGCTCTGGAAACACCATATATTTT.

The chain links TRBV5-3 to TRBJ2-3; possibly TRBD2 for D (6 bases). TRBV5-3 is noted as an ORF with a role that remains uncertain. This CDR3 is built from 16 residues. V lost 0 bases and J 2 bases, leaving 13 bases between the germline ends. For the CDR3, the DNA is TGTGCCAGAAGCTTGGTGGGCGGGATGCACACAGATACGCAGTATTTT. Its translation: CARSLVGGMHTDTQYF.

CDR3 DNA sequence: TGTGCCAGCAGCCCGCCGACAGGTCCACGGCGCCAGTACTTC. Its translation: CASSPPTGPRRQYF. The genes are TRBV7-2 and TRBJ2-5, with D perhaps matching TRBD1 (6 bases). Per the germline V gene, CDR1 is SGHTA and CDR2 is FQGNSA. This CDR3 spans 14 amino acids. V was cut by 5 bases and J by 10 bases, with 20 bases left in between.

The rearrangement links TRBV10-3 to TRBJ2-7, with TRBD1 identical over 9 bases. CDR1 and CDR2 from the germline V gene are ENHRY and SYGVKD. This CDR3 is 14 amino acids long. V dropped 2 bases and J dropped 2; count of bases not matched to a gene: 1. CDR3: CAISERQGAYEQYF. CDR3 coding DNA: TGTGCCATCAGTGAGAGACAGGGGGCCTACGAGCAGTACTTC.

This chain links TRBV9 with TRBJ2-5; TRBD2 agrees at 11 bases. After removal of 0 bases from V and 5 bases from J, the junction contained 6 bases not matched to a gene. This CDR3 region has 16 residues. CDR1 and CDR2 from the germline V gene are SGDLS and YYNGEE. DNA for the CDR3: TGTGCCAGCAGCGTAGGTAGCGGGGGGGCCGTGGAGACCCAGTACTTC. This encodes CASSVGSGGAVETQYF.

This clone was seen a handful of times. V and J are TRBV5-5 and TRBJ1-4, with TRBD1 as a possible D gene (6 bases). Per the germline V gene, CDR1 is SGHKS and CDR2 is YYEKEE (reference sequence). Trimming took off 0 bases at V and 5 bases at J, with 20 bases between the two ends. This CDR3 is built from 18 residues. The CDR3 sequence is CASSLVGAGGAGNEKLFF. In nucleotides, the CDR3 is TGTGCCAGCAGCTTGGTGGGGGCAGGTGGGGCTGGGAATGAAAAACTGTTTTTT.

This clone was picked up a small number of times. CDR3 bases: TGTGCCAGCCTCGACAGGGGGCATAGCAATCAGCCCCAGCATTTT. Residues: CASLDRGHSNQPQHF. The chain uses TRBV28 and TRBJ1-5, with TRBD1 matching 10 bases. Unmatched junction bases numbered 4, after V lost 8 bases and J lost 0 bases. Per germline, CDR1 MDHEN and CDR2 SYDVKM. This CDR3 comprises 15 residues.

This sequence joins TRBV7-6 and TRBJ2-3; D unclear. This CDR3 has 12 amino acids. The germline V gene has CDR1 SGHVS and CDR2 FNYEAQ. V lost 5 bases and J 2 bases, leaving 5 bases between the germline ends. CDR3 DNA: TGTGCCAGCAGCCCCGCCACAGATACGCAGTATTTT. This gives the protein CASSPATDTQYF.

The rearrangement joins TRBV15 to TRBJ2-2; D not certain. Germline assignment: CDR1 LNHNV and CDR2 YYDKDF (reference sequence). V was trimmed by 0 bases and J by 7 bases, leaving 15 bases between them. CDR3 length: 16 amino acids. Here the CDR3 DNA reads TGTGCCACCAGCAGAGATGGCGTGGGGTTCAGCGGGGAGCTGTTTTTT. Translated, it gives CATSRDGVGFSGELFF. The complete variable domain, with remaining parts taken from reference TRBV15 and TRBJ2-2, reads DAMVIQNPRYQVTQFGKPVTLSCSQTLNHNVMYWYQQKSSQAPKLLFHYYDKDFNNEADTPDNFQSRRPNTSFCFLDIRSPGLGDTAMYLCATSRDGVGFSGELFFGEGSRLTVL.